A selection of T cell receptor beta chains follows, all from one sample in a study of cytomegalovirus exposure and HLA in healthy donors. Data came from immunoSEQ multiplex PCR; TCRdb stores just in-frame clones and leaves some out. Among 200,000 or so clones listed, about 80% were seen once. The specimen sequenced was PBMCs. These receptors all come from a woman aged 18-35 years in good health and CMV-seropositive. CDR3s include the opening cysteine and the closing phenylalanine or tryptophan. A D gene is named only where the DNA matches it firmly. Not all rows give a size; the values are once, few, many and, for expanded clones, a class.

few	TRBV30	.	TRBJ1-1	TGTGCCTGGAGGAGGGTCATGAACACTGAAGCTTTCTTT	CAWRRVMNTEAFF
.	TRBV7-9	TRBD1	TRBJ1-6	TGTGCCAGCAGCCCGACAGGGAAAAATTCACCCCTCCACTTT	CASSPTGKNSPLHF
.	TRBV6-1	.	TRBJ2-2	TGTGCCAGCATTACAGGGTGGACCGGGGAGCTGTTTTTT	CASITGWTGELFF
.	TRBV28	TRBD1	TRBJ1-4	TGTGCCAGCAGCCAGCCGGGACAGTTCCGGGAAAAACTGTTTTTT	CASSQPGQFREKLFF
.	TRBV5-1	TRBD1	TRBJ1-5	TGCGCCAGCAGCTTGGGTCCGGGACAGGGTCAGCCCCAGCATTTT	CASSLGPGQGQPQHF
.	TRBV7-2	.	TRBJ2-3	TGTGCCAGCAGCCAAGCCACCACAGATACGCAGTATTTT	CASSQATTDTQYF
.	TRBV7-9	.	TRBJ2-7	TGTGCCAGCAGCTTAGCCAGGGTGGACGAGCAGTACTTC	CASSLARVDEQYF
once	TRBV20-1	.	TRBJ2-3	TGCAGTGCTATATCCACAGATACGCAGTATTTT	CSAISTDTQYF
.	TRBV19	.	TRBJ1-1	TGTGCCAGTAGTAATAGGTTGGCGGGGGCTGAAGCTTTCTTT	CASSNRLAGAEAFF
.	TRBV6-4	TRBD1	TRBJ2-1	TGTGCCAGCAGTGATTCGACAGGGGGCTATGGGGATGAGCAGTTCTTC	CASSDSTGGYGDEQFF
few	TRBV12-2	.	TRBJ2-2	TGTGCAAGTCGCCTCGGGACTAGCGGGGGGAACACCGGGGAGCTGTTTTTT	CASRLGTSGGNTGELFF
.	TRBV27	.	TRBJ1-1	TGTGCCAGCAGTTCTCACCCCCACCTTAGTCGTGAGTTCACTGAAGCTTTCTTT	CASSSHPHLSREFTEAFF
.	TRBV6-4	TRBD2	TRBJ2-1	TGTGCCAGCAGTGACTCGGTTAGCGGGGGCAATGAGCAGTTCTTC	CASSDSVSGGNEQFF
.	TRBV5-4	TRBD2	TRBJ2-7	TGTGCCAGCAGCTTGAAATATAGCGGGGGGACTTCCCACGAGCAGTACTTC	CASSLKYSGGTSHEQYF
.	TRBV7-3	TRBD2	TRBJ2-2	TGTGCCAGCAGCTTAGAGCGGGGGGCCGCCACCGGGGAGCTGTTTTTT	CASSLERGAATGELFF
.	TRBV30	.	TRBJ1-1	TGTGCCTGGAGTCTTCCCTACCGGCGACAGGAAGACACTGAAGCTTTCTTT	CAWSLPYRRQEDTEAFF
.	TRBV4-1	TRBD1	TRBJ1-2	TGCGCCAGCAGCCAAGGGGACAGGGAGGACGATGGCTACACCTTC	CASSQGDREDDGYTF
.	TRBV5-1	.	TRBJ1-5	TGCGCCAGCAGCGGAGGTCGCGCCTGGAGCAATCAGCCCCAGCATTTT	CASSGGRAWSNQPQHF
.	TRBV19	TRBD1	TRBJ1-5	TGTGCCAGTAGTATCCTGGACAGGGGAGAATATAGCAATCAGCCCCAGCATTTT	CASSILDRGEYSNQPQHF
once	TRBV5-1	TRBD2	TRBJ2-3	TGCGCCAGCAGCTTGGACGGGGGGGGTTCTACAGATACGCAGTATTTT	CASSLDGGGSTDTQYF
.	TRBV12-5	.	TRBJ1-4	TGTGCTAGTGGTTTGCCGGGTGAAAAACTGTTTTTT	CASGLPGEKLFF
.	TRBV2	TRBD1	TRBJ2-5	TGTGCCAGCTCAACCGGGACAGGGCGAGAGACCCAGTACTTC	CASSTGTGRETQYF
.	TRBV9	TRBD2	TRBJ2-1	TGTGCCAGCAGCGTAACTAGCGGGGGGGCCTACAATGAGCAGTTCTTC	CASSVTSGGAYNEQFF
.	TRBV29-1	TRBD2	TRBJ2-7	TGCAGCGTTGGGGAGGGGAGTTTAATTTACGAGCAGTACTTC	CSVGEGSLIYEQYF
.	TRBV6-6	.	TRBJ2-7	TGTGCCAGCAGTGAGGAGGTGACCTACGAGCAGTACTTC	CASSEEVTYEQYF
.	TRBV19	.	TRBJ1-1	TGTGCCAGTAGTTTTGGGGGCATGGGGAACACTGAAGCTTTCTTT	CASSFGGMGNTEAFF
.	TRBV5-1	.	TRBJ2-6	TGCGCCAGCAGCCCCACCCCTACCTCTGGGGCCAACGGCCTGACTTTC	CASSPTPTSGANGLTF
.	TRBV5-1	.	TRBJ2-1	TGCGCCAGCAAGAGGGGGGGGCCGAATGAGCAGTTCTTC	CASKRGGPNEQFF
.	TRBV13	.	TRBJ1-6	TGTGCCAGCAGCTTAAGGAAAGGGGGCTCCTATAATTCACCCCTCCACTTT	CASSLRKGGSYNSPLHF
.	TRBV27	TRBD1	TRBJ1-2	TGTGCCAGCAGTCTCGGGCCGGACAGGGTCTGGGCTGGCTACACCTTC	CASSLGPDRVWAGYTF
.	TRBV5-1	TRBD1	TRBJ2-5	TGCGCCAGCAGCTTCACAGGGGGTGGAGAAGAGACCCAGTACTTC	CASSFTGGGEETQYF
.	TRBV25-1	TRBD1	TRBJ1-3	TGTGCCAGCAGTGTAACCGGACAGGCAAACACCATATATTTT	CASSVTGQANTIYF
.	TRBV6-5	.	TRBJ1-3	TGTGCCAGCAGCTCCCTCGGCTCCCGGGACACCATATATTTT	CASSSLGSRDTIYF
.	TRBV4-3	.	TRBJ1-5	TGCGCCAGCAGCCAAGATGAGGGGGACCATCAGCCCCAGCATTTT	CASSQDEGDHQPQHF
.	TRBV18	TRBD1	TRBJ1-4	TGTGCCAGCTCACCTAGGGGGCGTGAAAAACTGTTTTTT	CASSPRGREKLFF
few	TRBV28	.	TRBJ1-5	TGTGCCAGCCGGGAAAGGCTGTCCAATCAGCCCCAGCATTTT	CASRERLSNQPQHF
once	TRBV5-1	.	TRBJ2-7	TGCGCCAGCAGCATACAGGGAAGAGGCTACGAGCAGTACTTC	CASSIQGRGYEQYF
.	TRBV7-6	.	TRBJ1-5	TGTGCCAGCAGCCTACAGGGTGGCAATCAGCCCCAGCATTTT	CASSLQGGNQPQHF
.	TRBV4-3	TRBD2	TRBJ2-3	TGCGCCAGCAGCCAAGATCCTCTCGGGGGGGCCTTAGATACGCAGTATTTT	CASSQDPLGGALDTQYF
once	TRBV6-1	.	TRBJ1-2	TGTGCCATCTACAGGTATCGGGCCTATGGCTACACCTTC	CAIYRYRAYGYTF
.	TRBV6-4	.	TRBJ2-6	TGTGCCAGCAGTGTATCAACAGGGTCTGGGGCCAACGTCCTGACTTTC	CASSVSTGSGANVLTF
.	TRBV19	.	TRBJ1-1	TGTGCCAGTAGTACAGACAGAGGGAGAGGTGTGAACACTGAAGCTTTCTTT	CASSTDRGRGVNTEAFF
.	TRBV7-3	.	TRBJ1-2	TGTGCCAGCAGCTTGGCAGGTGGTGGCTACACCTTC	CASSLAGGGYTF
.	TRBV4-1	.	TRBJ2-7	TGCGCCAGCAGCCAAGGGCGGGGCTGGGAGCAGTACTTC	CASSQGRGWEQYF
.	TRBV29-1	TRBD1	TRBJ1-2	TGCAGCGCGTCGGACAGGGGGGGCGGCTACACCTTC	CSASDRGGGYTF
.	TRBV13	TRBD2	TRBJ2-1	TGTGCCAGCAGCTCAAGCGGGGGGGTTCTAAGGAATGAGCAGTTCTTC	CASSSSGGVLRNEQFF
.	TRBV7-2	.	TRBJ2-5	TGTGCCAGCAGCCGGTACCAAGAGACCCAGTACTTC	CASSRYQETQYF
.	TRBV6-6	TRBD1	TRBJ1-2	TGTGCCAGCAGTTCGGGACAGGACTATGGCTACACCTTC	CASSSGQDYGYTF
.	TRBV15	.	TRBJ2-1	TGTGCCACCAGCAGAGCTAAGGGAGTTGGCAATGAGCAGTTCTTC	CATSRAKGVGNEQFF
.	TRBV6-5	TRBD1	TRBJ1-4	TGTGCCAGCAGTTACTCGGGGACAGGGGGAAATGAAAAACTGTTTTTT	CASSYSGTGGNEKLFF
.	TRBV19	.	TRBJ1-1	TGTGCCAGTAGTATAGAGGCGGCCCCGGCGAACACTGAAGCTTTCTTT	CASSIEAAPANTEAFF
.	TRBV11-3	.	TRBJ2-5	TGTGCCAGCAGTCACGACGGAGGCACCCAAGAGACCCAGTACTTC	CASSHDGGTQETQYF
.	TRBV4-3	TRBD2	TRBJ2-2	TGCGCCAGCAGCCCCGAGGCGGGGGGCACCGGGGAGCTGTTTTTT	CASSPEAGGTGELFF
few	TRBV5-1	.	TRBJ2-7	TGCGCCAGCAGCTCGCAGGGAATTCGGGACGAGCAGTACTTC	CASSSQGIRDEQYF
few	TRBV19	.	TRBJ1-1	TGTGCCAGCGGGGGGTACACTGAAGCTTTCTTT	CASGGYTEAFF
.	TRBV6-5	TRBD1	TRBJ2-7	TGTGCCAGCGGATCGTCCCGGGACAGGGTTGACGAGCAGTACTTC	CASGSSRDRVDEQYF
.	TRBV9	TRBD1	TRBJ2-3	TGTGCCAGCAGCGTAGAACAGGGGCAGAGCACAGATACGCAGTATTTT	CASSVEQGQSTDTQYF
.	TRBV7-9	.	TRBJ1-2	TGTGCCAGCAGCTCAACGCTCTCAAGCAGGGTGTATGGCTACACCTTC	CASSSTLSSRVYGYTF
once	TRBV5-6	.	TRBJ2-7	TGTGCCAGCAGCCCCAGGGGAGGGAATGCCTACGAGCAGTACTTC	CASSPRGGNAYEQYF
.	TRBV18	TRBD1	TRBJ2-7	TGTGCCAGCTCACCCGGGACAGGGGAATACGAGCAGTACTTC	CASSPGTGEYEQYF